The 4 T cell receptor beta chains in this list originate from one sample, sequenced in a study of post-analysis software for immune sequencing data. Study-wide results and caveats: Higher frequency in patients than in controls was seen for several TRBV segments, with TRBV5-6, TRBV5-1 and TRBV20-1 among them.

No antigens are known for them. Sequencing libraries made from TCR beta cDNA carried unique molecular identifiers. MiXCR was run by TCRdb on the PCR reads, yielding one entry per CDR3 protein. The sample holds more than 350,000 distinct CDR3 sequences, about 40% seen once. Sequencing input: blood. The source is a girl aged 2 to 10 with multiple sclerosis.

This clonotype was recorded once. This chain joins TRBV3-1 and TRBJ1-4; TRBD1 might be the D (5 bases). V was cut by 5 bases and J by 5 bases, with 12 bases left in between. Per germline, CDR1 LGHDT and CDR2 YNNKEL (reference sequence). This CDR3 is 14 amino acids long. The CDR3 nucleotides are TGTGCCAGCAGCACCAGGGCCTCCAATGAAAAACTGTTTTTT. This gives the protein CASSTRASNEKLFF.

The chain has TRBV7-9 and TRBJ1-1; 7 bases are shared with TRBD1. V was pared by 5 bases and J by 10 bases, with 4 bases of the junction left unmatched. This CDR3 has 11 amino acids. Germline-derived CDR1 and CDR2 are SEHNR and FQNEAQ (reference sequence). The CDR3: CASSQGQRAFF. Here the CDR3 DNA reads TGTGCCAGCAGCCAGGGACAGAGAGCTTTCTTT.

The chain combines TRBV7-9 with TRBJ2-7; D unresolved. Germline assignment: CDR1 SEHNR and CDR2 FQNEAQ (reference sequence). V dropped 2 bases and J dropped 0 bases, with 5 bases sitting between them. This CDR3 comprises 13 residues. CDR3 protein: CASSLLNSYEQYF. Here the CDR3 DNA reads TGTGCCAGCAGCTTACTTAACTCCTACGAGCAGTACTTC.

This chain links TRBV29-1 with TRBJ2-5, with D maybe TRBD2 (6 bases). Trimming stripped 0 bases from V and 2 bases from J, with 13 bases between. Germline CDR1 is SQVTM and CDR2 is ANQGSEA. This CDR3 contains 15 residues. CDR3 amino acids: CSVEEETSVQETQYF. The CDR3 DNA sequence: TGCAGCGTTGAAGAAGAGACTAGTGTTCAAGAGACCCAGTACTTC.